These T cell receptor beta chains were read from a single sample in a study of blood T cells in healthy people across ages. One entry per CDR3 protein, called by TCRdb with MiXCR from the 5' RACE reads. In the table there are 1.5 million to 2 million distinct CDR3 sequences, roughly 28% of which are singletons. Specimen: blood. The source is a woman in her twenties or thirties in good health. CDR3s include the opening cysteine and the closing phenylalanine or tryptophan. Each record gives: J gene, D gene, V gene, clone size, CDR3 protein, CDR3 DNA. D genes are given only for firm matches. Size is omitted from some rows. Given values are once, few, many or a class for expanded clones.

TRBJ2-2	.	TRBV5-5	.	CASSFRSGGANTGELFF	TGTGCCAGCAGCTTCAGGTCGGGGGGCGCGAACACCGGGGAGCTGTTTTTT
TRBJ2-2	.	TRBV12-3/TRBV12-4	few	CASTDARGIGELFF	TGTGCCAGCACCGACGCCCGGGGGATCGGGGAGCTGTTTTTT
TRBJ1-5	TRBD1	TRBV30	.	CAWSGTGINQPQHF	TGTGCCTGGAGTGGGACAGGTATCAATCAGCCCCAGCATTTT
TRBJ2-4	.	TRBV6-6	few	CATCSGLVDIQYF	TGTGCCACGTGTTCGGGGTTGGTGGACATTCAGTACTTC
TRBJ2-7	.	TRBV7-2	.	CASSLDRPSLEQYF	TGTGCCAGCAGCTTAGATCGGCCTTCCCTCGAGCAGTACTTC
TRBJ1-6	.	TRBV2	.	CASRVAGDSPLHF	TGTGCCAGCAGGGTCGCCGGGGATTCACCCCTCCACTTT
TRBJ1-1	.	TRBV12-3/TRBV12-4	many	CASSLRGNTEAFF	TGTGCCAGCAGTTTAAGGGGGAACACTGAAGCTTTCTTT
TRBJ2-7	TRBD2	TRBV3-1	many	CACSQVSRRTSGRMYEQYF	TGTGCCTGCAGCCAAGTGAGTCGGCGTACTAGCGGGAGGATGTACGAGCAGTACTTC
TRBJ2-3	.	TRBV18	.	CASSPPGSDTQYF	TGTGCCAGCTCACCACCGGGATCAGATACGCAGTATTTT
TRBJ1-1	.	TRBV6-1	.	CASTYRGYTEAFF	TGTGCCAGCACCTACCGGGGGTACACTGAAGCTTTCTTT
TRBJ1-6	TRBD1	TRBV6-5	.	CASSKTGVTGSPLHF	TGTGCCAGCAGTAAAACAGGGGTGACGGGGTCACCCCTCCACTTT
TRBJ2-7	.	TRBV2	few	CASTFDRTYEQYF	TGTGCCAGCACCTTTGACAGGACCTACGAGCAGTACTTC
TRBJ2-1	.	TRBV5-1	few	CASSFSRGEGNEQFF	TGCGCCAGCAGCTTCTCGAGGGGTGAGGGGAATGAGCAGTTCTTC
TRBJ2-7	.	TRBV28	.	CASSLFEQGRGEQYF	TGTGCCAGCAGTTTATTTGAACAGGGAAGGGGCGAGCAGTACTTC
TRBJ2-7	.	TRBV29-1	many	CSVEGSDNYEQYF	TGCAGCGTTGAAGGGAGTGACAACTACGAGCAGTACTTC
TRBJ2-5	TRBD2	TRBV28	many	CASSPMGSGVEKTQYF	TGTGCCAGCAGTCCAATGGGTAGCGGGGTTGAAAAGACCCAGTACTTC
TRBJ1-5	TRBD1	TRBV20-1	.	CSAREDRGIGQPQHF	TGCAGTGCTAGAGAGGACAGGGGAATTGGGCAGCCCCAGCATTTT
TRBJ2-4	.	TRBV5-1	.	CASSFTGRVAKNIQYF	TGCGCCAGCAGCTTTACTGGACGAGTTGCCAAAAACATTCAGTACTTC
TRBJ2-4	TRBD2	TRBV28	.	CASSLGGSIAKNIQYF	TGTGCCAGCAGTCTCGGGGGGTCCATAGCCAAAAACATTCAGTACTTC
TRBJ2-5	TRBD1	TRBV12-3/TRBV12-4	.	CASSPRGQGGDEQYF	TGTGCCAGCAGCCCCAGGGGACAGGGAGGCGATGAGCAGTACTTC
TRBJ2-6	TRBD1	TRBV29-1	few	CSVAPLTGTGGTGANVLTF	TGCAGCGTTGCACCATTAACCGGGACAGGGGGAACTGGGGCCAACGTCCTGACTTTC
TRBJ2-7	.	TRBV12-3/TRBV12-4	few	CASSQPWGSQRQDYNEQYF	TGTGCCAGCAGTCAGCCTTGGGGTTCCCAGCGACAAGATTACAATGAGCAGTACTTC
TRBJ1-5	.	TRBV3-1	.	CASSDGTYNQPQHF	TGTGCCAGCAGCGACGGGACGTACAATCAGCCCCAGCATTTT
TRBJ2-1	.	TRBV7-9	.	CASSDKRVMSYNEQFF	TGTGCCAGCAGCGACAAGCGGGTTATGTCCTACAATGAGCAGTTCTTC
TRBJ2-7	TRBD2	TRBV20-1	few	CSAPLREAGRYEQYF	TGCAGCGCCCCGCTCCGGGAGGCGGGGCGGTACGAGCAGTACTTC
TRBJ1-2	TRBD1	TRBV7-9	few	CASSFSSGGHGYTF	TGTGCCAGCAGCTTCTCTTCAGGGGGCCATGGCTACACCTTC
TRBJ2-7	TRBD2	TRBV5-1	many	CASSLDATGGYEQYF	TGCGCCAGCAGCTTGGATGCGACGGGGGGCTACGAGCAGTACTTC
TRBJ1-4	.	TRBV6-1	.	CASSEARIGRGKLFF	TGTGCCAGCAGTGAGGCGCGCATCGGGAGGGGAAAACTGTTTTTT
TRBJ2-1	TRBD2	TRBV20-1	many	CSWSGLAGGDNEQFF	TGCAGCTGGTCGGGACTAGCGGGAGGCGACAATGAGCAGTTCTTC
TRBJ2-7	TRBD2	TRBV27	.	CASSLTSGRSTSYEQYF	TGTGCCAGCAGTTTGACTAGCGGGAGATCTACGTCCTACGAGCAGTACTTC
TRBJ2-1	TRBD2	TRBV7-9	.	CASSLSWASGRTGNNEQFF	TGTGCCAGCAGCTTATCGTGGGCTAGCGGGAGGACGGGAAACAATGAGCAGTTCTTC
TRBJ1-4	.	TRBV28	.	CASSLWQNNEKLFF	TGTGCCAGCAGTTTATGGCAGAATAATGAAAAACTGTTTTTT
TRBJ2-4	TRBD1	TRBV20-1	many	CSAGRQGLESLAKNIQYF	TGCAGTGCTGGCCGACAGGGGCTCGAGAGCCTAGCCAAAAACATTCAGTACTTC
TRBJ2-5	TRBD2	TRBV2	.	CASSELGGRETQYF	TGTGCCAGCAGTGAGCTGGGAGGGAGGGAGACCCAGTACTTC
TRBJ1-1	.	TRBV29-1	.	CSARGPTEAFF	TGCAGCGCCCGCGGGCCGACTGAAGCTTTCTTT
TRBJ1-1	.	TRBV10-3	few	CAIRNYRENTEAFF	TGTGCCATCAGAAATTACCGGGAGAACACTGAAGCTTTCTTT
TRBJ1-2	.	TRBV29-1	many	CSGRTVDYGYTF	TGCAGCGGACGGACGGTAGACTATGGCTACACCTTC
TRBJ2-5	TRBD2	TRBV10-3	.	CAIHSGRGDEQYF	TGTGCCATCCATAGCGGGAGGGGGGATGAGCAGTACTTC
TRBJ2-4	.	TRBV29-1	.	CSAEDTNIQYF	TGCAGCGCCGAAGACACAAACATTCAGTACTTC
TRBJ1-5	.	TRBV12-5	.	CASGPSGSNQPQHF	TGTGCTAGCGGGCCGTCAGGTAGCAATCAGCCCCAGCATTTT
TRBJ2-7	TRBD2	TRBV20-1	many	CSASSGSSSYEQYF	TGCAGTGCTAGTAGCGGGTCGAGCTCCTACGAGCAGTACTTC
TRBJ2-1	TRBD2	TRBV20-1	few	CSAHTPLAGEAWDEQFF	TGCAGTGCGCACACCCCACTAGCGGGAGAAGCATGGGATGAGCAGTTCTTC
TRBJ2-1	.	TRBV20-1	.	CSANRVGGGYNEQFF	TGCAGTGCCAACCGTGTTGGCGGCGGTTACAATGAGCAGTTCTTC
TRBJ2-1	.	TRBV6-2/TRBV6-3	.	CASSQGRERNYSEQFF	TGTGCCAGCAGCCAAGGACGGGAGCGAAATTACAGTGAGCAGTTCTTC
TRBJ1-2	TRBD1	TRBV24-1	.	CATSDTGGWDGYTF	TGTGCCACCAGTGATACAGGGGGCTGGGATGGCTACACCTTC
TRBJ2-7	.	TRBV14	few	CASSQGRLSYEQYF	TGTGCCAGCAGCCAGGGACGGCTCTCCTACGAGCAGTACTTC
TRBJ2-4	.	TRBV7-9	few	CASSPRGRDIQYF	TGTGCCAGCAGCCCGAGAGGGAGAGACATTCAGTACTTC
TRBJ2-1	.	TRBV14	many	CASSQGAGRLNNEQFF	TGTGCCAGCAGCCAAGGGGCAGGACGTTTAAACAATGAGCAGTTCTTC
TRBJ1-4	TRBD1	TRBV4-1	.	CASSQDRDRVEEKLFF	TGCGCCAGCAGCCAAGATCGGGACAGGGTGGAGGAAAAACTGTTTTTT
TRBJ2-5	.	TRBV10-3	few	CAARRELQQETQYF	TGTGCCGCTCGGAGGGAGCTCCAACAAGAGACCCAGTACTTC
TRBJ2-5	.	TRBV27	many	CASKQVPGETQYF	TGTGCCAGCAAGCAGGTTCCGGGAGAGACCCAGTACTTC
TRBJ2-3	.	TRBV20-1	.	CSAQNGVSTDTQYF	TGCAGTGCTCAGAACGGGGTGAGCACAGATACGCAGTATTTT
TRBJ1-2	.	TRBV14	few	CAGSLNSRGGYGYTF	TGTGCCGGCAGCCTCAATTCCCGAGGGGGCTATGGCTACACCTTC
TRBJ2-3	TRBD1	TRBV12-3/TRBV12-4	few	CASNVDPGQGTDTQYF	TGTGCCAGCAATGTTGATCCGGGACAGGGCACAGATACGCAGTATTTT
TRBJ2-7	.	TRBV30	.	CAWSVRGSSYEQYF	TGTGCCTGGAGTGTACGGGGCAGCTCCTACGAGCAGTACTTC
TRBJ2-1	.	TRBV5-6	.	CASSYLDVYNEQFF	TGTGCCAGCAGCTACCTTGACGTGTACAATGAGCAGTTCTTC
TRBJ2-1	TRBD2	TRBV7-2	.	CASSRTSGRRDEQFF	TGTGCCAGCAGCCGGACTAGCGGGAGGAGGGATGAGCAGTTCTTC